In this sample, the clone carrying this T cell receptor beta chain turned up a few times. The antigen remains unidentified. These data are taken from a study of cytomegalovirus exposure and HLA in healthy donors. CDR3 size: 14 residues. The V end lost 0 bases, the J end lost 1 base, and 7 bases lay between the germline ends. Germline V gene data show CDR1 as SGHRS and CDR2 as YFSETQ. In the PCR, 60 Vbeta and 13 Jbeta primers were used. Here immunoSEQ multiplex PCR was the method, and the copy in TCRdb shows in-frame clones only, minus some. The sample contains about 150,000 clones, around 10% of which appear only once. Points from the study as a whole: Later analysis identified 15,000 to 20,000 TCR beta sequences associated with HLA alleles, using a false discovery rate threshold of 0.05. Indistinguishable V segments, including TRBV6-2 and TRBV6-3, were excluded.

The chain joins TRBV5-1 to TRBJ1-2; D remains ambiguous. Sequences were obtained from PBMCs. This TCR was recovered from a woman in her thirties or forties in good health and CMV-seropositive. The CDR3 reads CASSLDTYNYGYTF. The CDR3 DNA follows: TGCGCCAGCAGCTTGGACACGTATAACTATGGCTACACCTTC.